Following are 25 T cell receptor beta chains from one sample sequenced in a study of cytomegalovirus exposure and HLA in healthy donors. With 60 Vbeta and 13 Jbeta primers, the PCR was carried out. Sequencing was performed with immunoSEQ multiplex PCR; in TCRdb, only in-frame clones are kept and a portion is missing. The repertoire holds 250,000 or so clones, around 81% seen once, with 8% in the top ten. Sequencing was done on a sample of PBMCs. Source of these receptors: a woman aged 55 to 70 in good health and CMV-seropositive.

The chain links TRBV6-6 to TRBJ1-3; no firm D call. The CDR3 runs 13 residues. Germline CDR1 reads MNHNY; CDR2 reads SVGAGI (reference sequence). V was clipped by 8 bases and J by 0 bases, with 8 bases between them. CDR3 residues: CASLTSSGNTIYF. CDR3 bases: TGTGCCAGCCTAACGAGCTCTGGAAACACCATATATTTT.

V is TRBV2 and J is TRBJ2-1; 13 bases fit TRBD2. V gave up 8 bases and J gave up 9 bases; unmatched junction bases: 13. This CDR3 spans 16 amino acids. The germline CDR1 and CDR2 sequences are SNHLY and FYNNEI. CDR3 nucleotide sequence: TGTGCCAGCCTCTTCCAACTAGCGGGAGGGCCGGCTGAGCAGTTCTTC. Translation gives CASLFQLAGGPAEQFF.

This clone was recorded once. The CDR3 DNA sequence: TGTGCCAGCAGACCCGGTACTCGGGGTTTGGATGAGCAGTTCTTC. Protein: CASRPGTRGLDEQFF. This chain connects TRBV27 to TRBJ2-1, with D maybe TRBD2 (5 bases). The ends were cut back, 6 bases at V and 8 bases at J, with 20 bases in the middle. There are 15 residues in the CDR3. Germline V gene lookup returns CDR1 MNHEY and CDR2 SMNVEV (reference sequence).

The DNA of the CDR3 is TGTGCCAGCAGTTTAGGGGGCGGCGGTTCGAACTATGGCTACACCTTC. Its protein product is CASSLGGGGSNYGYTF. The rearrangement links TRBV28 to TRBJ1-2, with a tentative D call TRBD1 (6 bases). The CDR3 runs 16 residues. Trimming cost V 2 bases and J 2 bases, with 15 bases left between them. Per the germline V gene, CDR1 is MDHEN and CDR2 is SYDVKM.

The chain links TRBV19 to TRBJ2-1; 8 nucleotides match TRBD2. The trim removed 2 bases at V and 2 bases at J, leaving 2 bases unmatched. The CDR3 totals 15 residues. The germline CDR1 and CDR2 sequences are LNHDA and SQIVND (reference sequence). CDR3 nucleotide sequence: TGTGCCAGTAGTATAACTAGCGGAACCTACAATGAGCAGTTCTTC. Translating gives CASSITSGTYNEQFF.

The chain is built from TRBV4-1 and TRBJ1-2; 8 bases agree with TRBD1. Unmatched junction bases numbered 5, after V lost 0 bases and J lost 8 bases. This CDR3 is built from 14 residues. Germline CDR1 is MGHRA and CDR2 is YSYEKL. CDR3 sequence: CASSQEVGQGGYTF. The CDR3 DNA follows: TGCGCCAGCAGCCAAGAAGTCGGACAGGGCGGCTACACCTTC.

The chain carries TRBV25-1 and TRBJ1-2; TRBD1 is a possible D gene (6 bases). Germline loops: CDR1 MGHDK, CDR2 SYGVNS. This CDR3 comprises 11 residues. Between the trimmed V and J ends, which lost 6 bases and 5 bases, there was a span of 7 bases. The CDR3 sequence: CASRTGYGYTF. DNA of the CDR3: TGTGCCAGCAGGACAGGATATGGCTACACCTTC.

The chain links TRBV28 to TRBJ2-1, with D perhaps matching TRBD1 (5 bases). The germline CDR1 and CDR2 sequences are MDHEN and SYDVKM. The CDR3 extends over 14 amino acids. The ends were cut back, 6 bases at V and 5 bases at J, with 14 bases in the middle. The CDR3 sequence is CASRPHGADNEQFF. The CDR3 DNA sequence: TGTGCCAGCAGGCCTCATGGGGCAGACAATGAGCAGTTCTTC.

This chain links TRBV5-1 with TRBJ1-1; 8 nucleotides line up with TRBD1. The CDR3 totals 15 residues. The germline gives CDR1 SGHRS, CDR2 YFSETQ. The V and J ends lost 0 bases and 6 bases, in that order; junction bases with no gene match: 7. The CDR3 DNA reads TGCGCCAGCAGCTTGGAGACAGGGGCCCTATCTGAAGCTTTCTTT. This sequence encodes CASSLETGALSEAFF.

The genes are TRBV6-6 and TRBJ1-4, with 9 bases aligning to TRBD1. The CDR3 has 15 amino acids. In germline, CDR1 is MNHNY, CDR2 SVGAGI (reference sequence). With V trimmed by 6 bases and J by 8 bases, 10 bases remained unmatched. The CDR3 sequence is CASSSPDRGFEKLFF. In DNA form, the CDR3 reads TGTGCCAGCAGCTCCCCCGACAGGGGGTTCGAAAAACTGTTTTTT.

The gene calls are TRBV18 and TRBJ2-5; D is undetermined. The J call may be incorrect, as the DNA end agrees better with TRBJ2-7. The CDR3 consists of 14 residues. In germline, CDR1 is KGHSH, CDR2 LQKENI. The chain's CDR3 is CASSRLDSSYEQYF. In DNA form, the CDR3 reads TGTGCCAGCTCTCGACTCGATAGCTCCTACGAGCAGTACTTC.

The V gene is TRBV21-1, the J gene TRBJ2-7; the table calls TRBD2, which could not be checked here. TRBV21-1 is labeled a pseudogene. This CDR3 comprises 15 residues. This CDR3 is CASSKGISGRGEQYF. CDR3 sequence (DNA): TGTGCCAGCAGCAAAGGGATTAGCGGGAGAGGAGAGCAGTACTTC.

V and J are TRBV28 and TRBJ2-6; D perhaps matches TRBD2 (6 bases). V lost 5 bases to trimming and J lost 2 bases, with 13 bases between them. In germline, CDR1 is MDHEN, CDR2 SYDVKM. The CDR3 runs 16 residues. CDR3: CASSPEGAAGANVLTF. CDR3 nucleotide sequence: TGTGCCAGCAGTCCGGAGGGCGCAGCTGGGGCCAACGTCCTGACTTTC.

The V gene is TRBV28, the J gene TRBJ1-3, with 7 bases aligning to TRBD1. The length of the CDR3 is 16 residues. Germline V gives CDR1 MDHEN, CDR2 SYDVKM. With 6 bases clipped from V and 4 bases from J, the junction kept 12 bases outside the gene matches. CDR3 residues: CASSPVQGDVGNTIYF. Written as DNA, the CDR3 is TGTGCCAGCAGCCCCGTGCAGGGGGACGTCGGAAACACCATATATTTT.

This chain connects TRBV2 to TRBJ2-3; 11 nucleotides line up with TRBD2. CDR1 SNHLY and CDR2 FYNNEI come from the germline V gene. V shed 5 bases, J shed 8 bases, and the junction held 6 bases outside the gene matches. The length of the CDR3 is 14 residues. This CDR3 reads CASSWRLAGSTQYF. In DNA, the CDR3 is TGTGCCAGCAGTTGGCGACTAGCGGGATCTACGCAGTATTTT.

The chain carries TRBV7-8 and TRBJ2-3; 8 nucleotides agree with TRBD2. The J segment lost 6 bases and the V segment lost 7 bases, leaving 9 bases of the junction unmatched. Germline V gives CDR1 SGHVS, CDR2 FQNEAQ. The CDR3 consists of 14 residues. The CDR3: CASNAGGRSDTQYF. The CDR3, as DNA: TGTGCCAGCAACGCGGGAGGCCGCTCGGATACGCAGTATTTT. Variable domain in full (rest from reference TRBV7-8 and TRBJ2-3): GAGVSQSPRYKVAKRGQDVALRCDPISGHVSLFWYQQALGQGPEFLTYFQNEAQLDKSGLPSDRFFAERPEGSVSTLKIQRTQQEDSAVYLCASNAGGRSDTQYFGPGTRLTVL.

The CDR3 reads CASSLRFPVAVAYTQYF. CDR3 in DNA: TGTGCCAGCAGTTTGAGGTTTCCGGTGGCGGTAGCTTATACGCAGTATTTT. The chain is built from TRBV28 and TRBJ2-3; D gene ambiguous. V shed 3 bases and J shed 7 bases, with 23 bases lying between them. Looked up from germline, CDR1 is MDHEN and CDR2 is SYDVKM. The CDR3 runs to 17 residues.

This clone was recorded a few times. The chain uses TRBV7-9 and TRBJ2-7; D gene uncertain. V was cut by 5 bases and J by 8 bases, with 13 bases left in between. The CDR3 sequence is 12 residues long. Looked up from germline, CDR1 is SEHNR and CDR2 is FQNEAQ (reference sequence). The CDR3 here is CASSGEADKQYF. The DNA of the CDR3 is TGTGCCAGCAGCGGAGAGGCAGATAAGCAGTACTTC.

This chain uses TRBV7-2 with TRBJ1-1; a weak D match, TRBD1 (5 bases). V was trimmed by 0 bases and J by 11 bases, leaving 13 bases between them. CDR1 is SGHTA and CDR2 is FQGNSA in the germline V gene. The CDR3 length is 13 residues. The CDR3: CASSLAMGGSAFF. The DNA for the CDR3 is TGTGCCAGCAGCTTAGCGATGGGGGGGTCGGCTTTCTTT.

The genes are TRBV30 and TRBJ1-4; D call uncertain. Trimming pared 3 bases from V and 8 bases from J, leaving 10 bases between. Germline V CDR1 and CDR2: GTSNPN, SVGIG (reference sequence). The CDR3 sequence is 12 residues long. The CDR3 here is CAWSLGGEKLFF. CDR3 sequence (DNA): TGTGCCTGGAGCTTGGGAGGGGAAAAACTGTTTTTT.

V and J are TRBV18 and TRBJ2-7, with 10 nucleotides matching TRBD2. The CDR3 runs 15 residues. Germline V CDR1 and CDR2: KGHSH, LQKENI. The ends lost 5 bases at V and 6 bases at J; junction bases unmatched: 10. The CDR3 DNA follows: TGTGCCAGCTCAACCCAGCGGGAGGGCCTGGGCGAGCAGTACTTC. Its protein is CASSTQREGLGEQYF.

The chain links TRBV6-1 to TRBJ2-7; 7 bases align to TRBD2. The CDR3 loop spans 13 amino acids. CDR1 is MNHNS and CDR2 is SASEGT in the germline V gene. The V and J ends lost 10 bases and 0 bases, in that order; junction bases with no gene match: 6. Here the CDR3 DNA reads TGTGCCACGACCGCGGGGGTCTCCTACGAGCAGTACTTC. This sequence encodes CATTAGVSYEQYF.

The V and J genes are TRBV7-9 and TRBJ2-5; 8 bases are a match to TRBD2. Losses at the gene ends were 1 base for V and 5 bases for J; bases not matched to a gene: 3. Germline V gene lookup returns CDR1 SEHNR and CDR2 FQNEAQ (reference sequence). The CDR3 runs to 14 residues. CDR3 sequence: CASSLGSGMETQYF. The CDR3 DNA follows: TGTGCCAGCAGCTTAGGTAGCGGGATGGAGACCCAGTACTTC.

This clone was seen a handful of times. This sample includes further DNA sequences coding for the same CDR3. The chain joins TRBV19 to TRBJ2-3; 9 positions match TRBD2. The CDR3 runs to 15 residues. J was trimmed by 2 bases and V by 5 bases; bases with no gene match: 5. Germline-derived CDR1 and CDR2 are LNHDA and SQIVND (reference sequence). The CDR3 sequence: CASSSPSGNTDTQYF. The CDR3 DNA is TGTGCCAGTAGTTCGCCTAGCGGGAACACAGATACGCAGTATTTT.

The chain couples TRBV29-1 to TRBJ2-7, with D possibly TRBD2 on 6 matching bases. Germline V gene sequence: CDR1 SQVTM, CDR2 ANQGSEA. Trimming removed 4 bases from V and 3 bases from J, with 13 bases in between. This CDR3 contains 13 residues. The CDR3 DNA reads TGCAGCGTTGGACTAGGATTTAACTACGAGCAGTACTTC. Translating it yields CSVGLGFNYEQYF.